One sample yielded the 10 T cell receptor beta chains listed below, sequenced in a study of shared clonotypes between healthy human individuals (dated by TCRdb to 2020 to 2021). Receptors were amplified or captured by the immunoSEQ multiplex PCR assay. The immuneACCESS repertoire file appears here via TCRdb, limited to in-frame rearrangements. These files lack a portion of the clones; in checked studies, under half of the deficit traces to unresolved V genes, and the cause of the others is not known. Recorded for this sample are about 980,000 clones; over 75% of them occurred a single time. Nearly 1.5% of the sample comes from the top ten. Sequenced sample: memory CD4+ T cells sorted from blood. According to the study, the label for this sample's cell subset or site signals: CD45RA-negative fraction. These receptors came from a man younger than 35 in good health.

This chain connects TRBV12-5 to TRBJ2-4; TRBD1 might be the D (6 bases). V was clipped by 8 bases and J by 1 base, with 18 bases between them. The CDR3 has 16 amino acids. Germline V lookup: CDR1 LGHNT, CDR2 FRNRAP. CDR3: CASYSDDRPAKNIQYF. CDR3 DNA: TGTGCTAGTTACTCTGACGACAGGCCCGCCAAAAACATTCAGTACTTC. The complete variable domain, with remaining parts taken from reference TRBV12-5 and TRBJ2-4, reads DARVTQTPRHKVTEMGQEVTMRCQPILGHNTVFWYRQTMMQGLELLAYFRNRAPLDDSGMPKDRFSAEMPDATLATLKIQPSEPRDSAVYFCASYSDDRPAKNIQYFGAGTRLSVL.

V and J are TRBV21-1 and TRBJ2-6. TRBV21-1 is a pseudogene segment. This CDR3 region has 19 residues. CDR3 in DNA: TGTGCCAGCAGCAAAGTGCCCTATCTCGGGCACTCTGGGGCCAACGTCCTGACTTTC. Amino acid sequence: CASSKVPYLGHSGANVLTF.

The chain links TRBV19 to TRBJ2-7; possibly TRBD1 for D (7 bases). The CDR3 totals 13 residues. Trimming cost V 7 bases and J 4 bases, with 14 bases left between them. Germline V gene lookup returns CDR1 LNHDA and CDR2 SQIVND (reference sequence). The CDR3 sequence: CASTAGGRYEQYF. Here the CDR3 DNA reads TGTGCCAGTACAGCAGGGGGGCGGTACGAGCAGTACTTC.

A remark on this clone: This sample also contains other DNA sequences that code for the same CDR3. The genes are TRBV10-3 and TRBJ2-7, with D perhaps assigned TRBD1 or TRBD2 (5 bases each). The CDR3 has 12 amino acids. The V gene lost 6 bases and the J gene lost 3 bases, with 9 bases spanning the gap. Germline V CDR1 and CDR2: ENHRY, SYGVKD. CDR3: CAIRGTGYEQYF. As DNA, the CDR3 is TGTGCCATCAGGGGGACGGGCTACGAGCAGTACTTC.

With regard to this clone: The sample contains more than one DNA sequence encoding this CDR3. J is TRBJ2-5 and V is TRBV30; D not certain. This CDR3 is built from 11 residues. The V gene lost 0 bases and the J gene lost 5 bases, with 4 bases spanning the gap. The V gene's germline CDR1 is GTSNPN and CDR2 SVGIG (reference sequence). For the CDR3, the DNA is TGTGCCTGGAGTGTACATGAGACCCAGTACTTC. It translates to CAWSVHETQYF.

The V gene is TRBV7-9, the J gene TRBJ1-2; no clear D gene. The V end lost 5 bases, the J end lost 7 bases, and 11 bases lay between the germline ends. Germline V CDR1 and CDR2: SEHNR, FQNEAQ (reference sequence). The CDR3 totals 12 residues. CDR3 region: CASSPPRGGYTF. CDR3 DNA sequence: TGTGCCAGCAGCCCCCCCCGTGGTGGCTACACCTTC.

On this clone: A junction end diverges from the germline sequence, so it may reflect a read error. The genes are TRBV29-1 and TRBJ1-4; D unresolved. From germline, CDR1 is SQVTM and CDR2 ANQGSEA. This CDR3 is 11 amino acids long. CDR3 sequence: CSVEIGWGLLF. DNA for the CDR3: TGCAGCGTTGAAATAGGGTGGGGTTTGCTTTTT. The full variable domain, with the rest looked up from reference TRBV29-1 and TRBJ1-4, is SAVISQKPSRDICQRGTSLTIQCQVDSQVTMMFWYRQQPGQSLTLIATANQGSEATYESGFVIDKFPISRPNLTFSTLTVSNMSPEDSSIYLCSVEIGWGLLFGSGTQLSVL.

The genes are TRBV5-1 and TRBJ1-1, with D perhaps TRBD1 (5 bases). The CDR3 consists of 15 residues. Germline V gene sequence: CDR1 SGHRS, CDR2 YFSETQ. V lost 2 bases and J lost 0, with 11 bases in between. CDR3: CASSFNLQVNTEAFF. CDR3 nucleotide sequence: TGCGCCAGCAGCTTTAACCTACAGGTGAACACTGAAGCTTTCTTT.

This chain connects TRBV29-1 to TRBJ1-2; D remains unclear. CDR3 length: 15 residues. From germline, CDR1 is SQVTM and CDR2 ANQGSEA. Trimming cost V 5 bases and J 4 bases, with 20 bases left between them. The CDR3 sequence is CSVWAGTSFGYGYTF. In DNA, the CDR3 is TGCAGCGTTTGGGCAGGAACTAGCTTTGGCTATGGCTACACCTTC. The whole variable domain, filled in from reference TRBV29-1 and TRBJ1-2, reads SAVISQKPSRDICQRGTSLTIQCQVDSQVTMMFWYRQQPGQSLTLIATANQGSEATYESGFVIDKFPISRPNLTFSTLTVSNMSPEDSSIYLCSVWAGTSFGYGYTFGSGTRLTVV.

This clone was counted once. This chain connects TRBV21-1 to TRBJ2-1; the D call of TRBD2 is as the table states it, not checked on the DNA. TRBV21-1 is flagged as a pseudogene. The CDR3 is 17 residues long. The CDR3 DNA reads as TGTGCCAGCAGCAAGGGACTAGCGGGTCTAAACTACAATGAGCAGTTCTTC. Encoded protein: CASSKGLAGLNYNEQFF.